Listed below are T cell receptor beta chains from one sample, sequenced in a study of vaccination and CD4 T cells after COVID-19. TCRdb ran MiXCR on the PCR reads and lists one entry per CDR3 protein. The data hold about 9,400 distinct CDR3 sequences, with around 33% observed a single time. No antigens are known for them. Sequenced: CD4+ T cells from blood, cultured in vitro. The source of these receptors is a human donor in good health. The CDR3 runs from the conserved cysteine through the conserved F or W. The order of the fields is clone size, D gene, J gene, V gene, CDR3 protein, CDR3 DNA. A D gene is named only where the DNA matches it firmly. Clone size appears in some rows only: once, few, many, or a class for an expanded clone.

. TRBD1 TRBJ1-1 TRBV12-3/TRBV12-4 CASRTGQGSKAFF TGTGCCAGCAGAACTGGACAGGGAAGTAAAGCTTTCTTT
. . TRBJ1-1 TRBV7-2 CASSSSYTEAFF TGTGCCAGCAGCTCATCGTACACTGAAGCTTTCTTT
few . TRBJ1-1 TRBV14 CASSRTNTEAFF TGTGCCAGCAGCCGGACCAACACTGAAGCTTTCTTT
few . TRBJ1-1 TRBV19 CASSLVNTEAFF TGTGCCAGTAGTCTGGTGAACACTGAAGCTTTCTTT
. . TRBJ2-1 TRBV7-3 CASSLEDGNEQFF TGTGCCAGCAGCCTGGAGGACGGGAATGAGCAGTTCTTC
few . TRBJ2-5 TRBV7-9 CASSLQAGRRGQETQYF TGTGCCAGCAGCTTACAGGCCGGGCGAAGGGGCCAAGAGACCCAGTACTTC
. TRBD2 TRBJ2-1 TRBV20-1 CSAGDPGLEGNEQFF TGCAGTGCTGGGGATCCGGGACTAGAGGGCAATGAGCAGTTCTTC
few TRBD1 TRBJ1-1 TRBV19 CASTRPTGLSNTEAFF TGTGCCAGTACCAGACCGACAGGGCTATCGAACACTGAAGCTTTCTTT
. TRBD1 TRBJ1-2 TRBV6-1 CASRSDRARGYTF TGTGCCAGCAGATCCGACAGGGCCCGAGGCTACACCTTC
. . TRBJ2-7 TRBV6-1 CASVGVLLYEQYF TGTGCCAGCGTCGGGGTTTTACTCTACGAGCAGTACTTC
few . TRBJ2-1 TRBV6-2/TRBV6-3 CASSKGRLNYNEQFF TGTGCCAGCAGTAAAGGCCGACTGAACTACAATGAGCAGTTCTTC
. . TRBJ2-3 TRBV7-8 CASSLDRHSNQPQYF TGTGCCAGCAGCTTAGATCGACATAGCAATCAGCCCCAGTATTTT
few TRBD1 TRBJ1-5 TRBV28 CASSMHPGQGKGGNQPQHF TGTGCCAGCAGTATGCATCCGGGACAGGGGAAAGGGGGCAATCAGCCCCAGCATTTT
once . TRBJ1-5 TRBV20-1 CSARDSNQPQHF TGCAGTGCTAGGGACAGCAATCAGCCCCAGCATTTT
. . TRBJ1-1 TRBV19 CASSAFGSSSATEAFF TGTGCCAGTAGTGCCTTCGGCAGTAGCTCGGCCACTGAAGCTTTCTTT
few . TRBJ2-7 TRBV6-1 CASSPASSYEQYF TGTGCCAGCAGCCCCGCTAGCTCCTACGAGCAGTACTTC
few TRBD1 TRBJ2-7 TRBV20-1 CSARDRQGSPYEQYF TGCAGTGCTAGAGATAGACAGGGGAGCCCATACGAGCAGTACTTC
. . TRBJ1-6 TRBV2 CASSEARGSPLHF TGTGCCAGCAGTGAAGCCAGGGGCTCACCCCTCCACTTT
few TRBD1 TRBJ2-7 TRBV6-5 CASSYSMYTGDYEQYF TGTGCCAGCAGTTACTCGATGTATACAGGGGACTACGAGCAGTACTTC
few TRBD2 TRBJ2-2 TRBV7-9 CASSFSSGYTGELFF TGTGCCAGCAGCTTTTCTAGCGGCTACACCGGGGAGCTGTTTTTT
few . TRBJ2-7 TRBV27 CASSLLGNKQYF TGTGCCAGCAGTCTACTAGGTAATAAGCAGTACTTC
. TRBD1 TRBJ2-5 TRBV5-1 CASSRGQGNQETQYF TGCGCCAGCAGCCGAGGACAGGGGAATCAAGAGACCCAGTACTTC
few . TRBJ1-1 TRBV20-1 CSARDPPVRGTEAFF TGCAGTGCTAGAGACCCCCCAGTCCGGGGCACTGAAGCTTTCTTT
. . TRBJ2-3 TRBV20-1 CSARVRPLTGSSTDTQYF TGCAGTGCTAGAGTACGCCCTTTGACAGGCAGCAGCACAGATACGCAGTATTTT
. TRBD1 TRBJ1-1 TRBV6-5 CASSYSTGLNTEAFF TGTGCCAGCAGTTACTCGACAGGGCTGAACACTGAAGCTTTCTTT
. . TRBJ2-2 TRBV7-2 CASSLVRANTGELFF TGTGCCAGCAGCTTAGTGCGTGCGAACACCGGGGAGCTGTTTTTT
. . TRBJ2-7 TRBV29-1 CSVTAGGYEQYF TGCAGCGTTACGGCAGGGGGGTACGAGCAGTACTTC
. . TRBJ1-1 TRBV9 CASSVAVWGEAFF TGTGCCAGCAGCGTAGCAGTATGGGGAGAAGCTTTCTTT
. . TRBJ2-1 TRBV7-8 CASSLGGVRTRSEQFF TGTGCCAGCAGCTTAGGCGGTGTTCGCACCCGGAGCGAGCAGTTCTTC
. . TRBJ2-7 TRBV7-9 CASSLGDSLSYEQYF TGTGCCAGCAGCTTGGGGGACTCCCTCTCCTACGAGCAGTACTTC
. . TRBJ2-3 TRBV30 CAWRRPPDTQYF TGTGCCTGGAGGAGGCCCCCGGATACGCAGTATTTT
. TRBD2 TRBJ2-5 TRBV20-1 CSARDRGDPSQETQYF TGCAGTGCTAGAGATCGGGGGGACCCCTCCCAAGAGACCCAGTACTTC
medium-sized . TRBJ2-7 TRBV6-5 CASSYSKVSYEQYF TGTGCCAGCAGTTACTCGAAGGTTTCCTACGAGCAGTACTTC
few . TRBJ1-2 TRBV7-8 CASSQRQTHGYTF TGTGCCAGCAGCCAACGACAGACCCATGGCTACACCTTC
. TRBD1 TRBJ1-3 TRBV7-2 CASRGQVGRNTIYF TGTGCCAGCAGAGGACAGGTTGGAAGAAACACCATATATTTT
. . TRBJ1-1 TRBV9 CASSVVAGNTEAFF TGTGCCAGCAGCGTAGTGGCGGGGAACACTGAAGCTTTCTTT
. . TRBJ2-1 TRBV6-2/TRBV6-3 CASSYDVNSYNEQFF TGTGCCAGCAGTTACGATGTCAACTCCTACAATGAGCAGTTCTTC
. . TRBJ1-1 TRBV6-5 CASSYGERGSEAFF TGTGCCAGCAGTTACGGGGAGCGGGGATCTGAAGCTTTCTTT
few TRBD2 TRBJ2-5 TRBV2 CASSESRTSGLQETQYF TGTGCCAGCAGTGAAAGTCGGACTAGCGGTCTTCAAGAGACCCAGTACTTC
once . TRBJ2-1 TRBV11-3 CASSPRAGSYNEQFF TGTGCCAGCAGCCCTCGAGCGGGTTCCTACAATGAGCAGTTCTTC
. TRBD2 TRBJ2-5 TRBV30 CAYSGLAGGTQYF TGTGCCTATTCGGGACTAGCGGGAGGGACCCAGTACTTC
. TRBD2 TRBJ2-3 TRBV4-1 CASSRSSGISTDTQYF TGCGCCAGCAGCCGCTCTAGCGGGATTAGCACAGATACGCAGTATTTT
. . TRBJ1-6 TRBV7-6 CASGLNWSFSLHF TGTGCCAGCGGCTTAAATTGGTCTTTCTCCCTCCACTTT
few TRBD1 TRBJ2-1 TRBV27 CASSRGQGVNEQFF TGTGCCAGCAGTCGGGGACAGGGGGTTAATGAGCAGTTCTTC
. . TRBJ2-7 TRBV11-3 CASSLVIWNRNWVEEQYF TGTGCCAGCAGCTTAGTCATTTGGAACCGGAACTGGGTCGAGGAGCAGTACTTC
. . TRBJ2-2 TRBV10-3 CAISDPGGAWAELFF TGTGCCATCAGTGACCCTGGAGGGGCCTGGGCTGAGCTGTTTTTT
. . TRBJ1-6 TRBV18 CASSQKDSPLHF TGTGCCAGCTCACAGAAGGATTCACCCCTCCACTTT
few TRBD2 TRBJ2-3 TRBV5-1 CASRREADTQYF TGCGCCAGCAGACGGGAGGCGGATACGCAGTATTTT
. TRBD1 TRBJ2-5 TRBV20-1 CSPRTGLRETQYF TGCAGTCCCCGGACAGGCCTGAGGGAGACCCAGTACTTC
. TRBD1 TRBJ1-5 TRBV2 CASSDRGRDGQPQHF TGTGCCAGCAGTGATAGGGGGCGTGACGGACAGCCCCAGCATTTT
. TRBD2 TRBJ2-3 TRBV6-2/TRBV6-3 CASKSSSGWSTDTQYF TGTGCCAGCAAATCCTCTAGCGGGTGGAGCACAGATACGCAGTATTTT